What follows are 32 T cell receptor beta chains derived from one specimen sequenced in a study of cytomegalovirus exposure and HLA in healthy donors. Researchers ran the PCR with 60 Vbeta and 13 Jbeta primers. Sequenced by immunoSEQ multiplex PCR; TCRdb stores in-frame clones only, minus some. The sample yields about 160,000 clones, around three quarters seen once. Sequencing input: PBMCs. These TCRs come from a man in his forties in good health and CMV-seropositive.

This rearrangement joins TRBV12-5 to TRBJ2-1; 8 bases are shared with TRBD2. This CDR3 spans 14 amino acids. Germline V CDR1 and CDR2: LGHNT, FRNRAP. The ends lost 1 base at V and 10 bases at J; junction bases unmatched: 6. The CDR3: CASGLASGSGEQFF. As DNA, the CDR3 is TGTGCTAGTGGTTTGGCGAGCGGGAGCGGCGAGCAGTTCTTC.

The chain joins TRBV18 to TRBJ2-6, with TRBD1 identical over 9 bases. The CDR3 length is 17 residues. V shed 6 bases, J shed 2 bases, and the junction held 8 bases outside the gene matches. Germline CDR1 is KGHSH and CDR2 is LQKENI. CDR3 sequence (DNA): TGTGCCAGCTCGCAAACCGGGACAGGGCCTGGGGCCAACGTCCTGACTTTC. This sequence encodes CASSQTGTGPGANVLTF.

CDR3 in amino acids: CASRGNSGTVGNEQFF. The CDR3 nucleotides read TGTGCCAGTAGGGGGAATAGCGGGACAGTGGGGAATGAGCAGTTCTTC. This chain uses TRBV19 with TRBJ2-1, with D maybe TRBD2 (8 bases). The CDR3 totals 16 residues. Per germline, CDR1 LNHDA and CDR2 SQIVND (reference sequence). The ends were cut back, 6 bases at V and 7 bases at J, with 22 bases in the middle.

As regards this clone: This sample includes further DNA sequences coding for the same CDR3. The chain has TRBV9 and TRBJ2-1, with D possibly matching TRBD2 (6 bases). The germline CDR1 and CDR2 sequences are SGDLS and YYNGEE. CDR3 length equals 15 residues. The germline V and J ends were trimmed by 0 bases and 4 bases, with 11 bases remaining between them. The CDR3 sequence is CASSVAGSGYNEQFF. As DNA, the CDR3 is TGTGCCAGCAGCGTAGCGGGTAGCGGTTACAATGAGCAGTTCTTC.

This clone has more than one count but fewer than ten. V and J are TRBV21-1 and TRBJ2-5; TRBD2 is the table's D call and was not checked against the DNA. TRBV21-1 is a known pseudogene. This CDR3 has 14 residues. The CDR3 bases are TGTGCCAGCAGCAAAGTGGGGCTAGCGGAGACCCAGTACTTC. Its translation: CASSKVGLAETQYF.

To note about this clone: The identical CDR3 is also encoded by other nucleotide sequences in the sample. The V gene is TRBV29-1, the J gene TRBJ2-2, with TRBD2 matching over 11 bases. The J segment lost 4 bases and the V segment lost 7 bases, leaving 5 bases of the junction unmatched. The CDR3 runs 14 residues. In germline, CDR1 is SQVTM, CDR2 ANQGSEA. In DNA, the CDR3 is TGCAGCGGGCTAGCGGGAGGCGGCACCGGGGAGCTGTTTTTT. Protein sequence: CSGLAGGGTGELFF.

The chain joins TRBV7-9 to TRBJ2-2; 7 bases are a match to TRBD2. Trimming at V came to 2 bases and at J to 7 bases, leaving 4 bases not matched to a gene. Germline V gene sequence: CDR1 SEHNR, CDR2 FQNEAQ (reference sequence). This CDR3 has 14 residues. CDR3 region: CASSLRRENGELFF. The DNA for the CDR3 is TGTGCCAGCAGCTTAAGGCGGGAGAACGGGGAGCTGTTTTTT.

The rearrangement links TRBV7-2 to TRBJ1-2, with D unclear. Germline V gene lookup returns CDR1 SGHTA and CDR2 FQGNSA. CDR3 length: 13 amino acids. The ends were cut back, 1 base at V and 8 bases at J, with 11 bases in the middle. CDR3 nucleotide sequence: TGTGCCAGCAGCTTAGAGGGCGGGTTCGGCTACACCTTC. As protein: CASSLEGGFGYTF. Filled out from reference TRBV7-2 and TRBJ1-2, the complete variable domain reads GAGVSQSPSNKVTEKGKDVELRCDPISGHTALYWYRQSLGQGLEFLIYFQGNSAPDKSGLPSDRFSAERTGGSVSTLTIQRTQQEDSAVYLCASSLEGGFGYTFGSGTRLTVV.

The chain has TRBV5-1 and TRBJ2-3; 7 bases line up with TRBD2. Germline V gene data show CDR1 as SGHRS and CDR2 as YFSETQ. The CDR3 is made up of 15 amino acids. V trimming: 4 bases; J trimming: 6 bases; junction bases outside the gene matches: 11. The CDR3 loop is CASSLPGAGSDTQYF. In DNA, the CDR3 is TGCGCCAGCAGCCTGCCGGGAGCGGGGTCCGATACGCAGTATTTT.

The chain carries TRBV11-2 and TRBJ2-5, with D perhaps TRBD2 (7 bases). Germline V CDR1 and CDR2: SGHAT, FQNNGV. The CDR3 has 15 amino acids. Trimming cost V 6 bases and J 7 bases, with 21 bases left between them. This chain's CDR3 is CASSPLRGRGGTQYF. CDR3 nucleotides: TGTGCCAGCAGTCCCCTAAGGGGGAGGGGAGGGACCCAGTACTTC.

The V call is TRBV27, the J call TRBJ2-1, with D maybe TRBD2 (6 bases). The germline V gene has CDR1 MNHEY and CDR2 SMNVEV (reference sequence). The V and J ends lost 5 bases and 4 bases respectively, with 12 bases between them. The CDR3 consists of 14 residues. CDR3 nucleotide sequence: TGTGCCAGCAGTCACCGGCGGGGTTACAATGAGCAGTTCTTC. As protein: CASSHRRGYNEQFF.

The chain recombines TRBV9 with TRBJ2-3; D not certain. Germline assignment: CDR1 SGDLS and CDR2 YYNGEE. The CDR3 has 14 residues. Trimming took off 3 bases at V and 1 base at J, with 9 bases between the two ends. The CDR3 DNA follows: TGTGCCAGCAGCGAATTCCCGGGCACAGATACGCAGTATTTT. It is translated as CASSEFPGTDTQYF.

CDR3 sequence: CASSSGLNSGANVLTF. The CDR3 coding sequence is TGTGCCAGCAGCTCGGGACTTAACTCTGGGGCCAACGTCCTGACTTTC. The rearrangement links TRBV7-2 to TRBJ2-6; a possible D gene is TRBD2 (6 bases). V was pared by 4 bases and J by 0 bases, with 10 bases between. The CDR3 extends over 16 amino acids. Germline assignment: CDR1 SGHTA and CDR2 FQGNSA.

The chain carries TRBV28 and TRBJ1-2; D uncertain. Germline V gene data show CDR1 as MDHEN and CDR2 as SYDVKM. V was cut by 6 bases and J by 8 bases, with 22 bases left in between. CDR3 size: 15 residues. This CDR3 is CASRGVIQKSWGYTF. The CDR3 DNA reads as TGTGCCAGCAGGGGAGTGATACAGAAGTCCTGGGGCTACACCTTC.

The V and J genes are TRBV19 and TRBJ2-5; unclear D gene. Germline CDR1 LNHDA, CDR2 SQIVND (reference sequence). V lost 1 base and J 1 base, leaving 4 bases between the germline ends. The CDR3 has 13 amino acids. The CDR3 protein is CASSIAGQETQYF. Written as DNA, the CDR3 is TGTGCCAGTAGTATAGCGGGCCAAGAGACCCAGTACTTC.

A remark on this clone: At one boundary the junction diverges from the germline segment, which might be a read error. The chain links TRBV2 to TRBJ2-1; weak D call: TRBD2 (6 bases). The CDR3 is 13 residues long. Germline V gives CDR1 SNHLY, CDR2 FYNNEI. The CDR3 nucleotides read TGTGCCAGCAGTGAAGAAGCTAGCGACTATGAGATCTTC. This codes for CASSEEASDYEIF. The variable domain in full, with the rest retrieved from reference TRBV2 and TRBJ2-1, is EPEVTQTPSHQVTQMGQEVILRCVPISNHLYFYWYRQILGQKVEFLVSFYNNEISEKSEIFDDQFSVERPDGSNFTLKIRSTKLEDSAMYFCASSEEASDYEIFGPGTRLTVL.

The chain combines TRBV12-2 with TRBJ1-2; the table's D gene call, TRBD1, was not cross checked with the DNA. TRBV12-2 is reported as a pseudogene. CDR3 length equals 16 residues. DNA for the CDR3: TGTGCAAGTCGCTTAGCTCTTCAGGGTAACCACTATGGCTACACCTTC. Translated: CASRLALQGNHYGYTF.

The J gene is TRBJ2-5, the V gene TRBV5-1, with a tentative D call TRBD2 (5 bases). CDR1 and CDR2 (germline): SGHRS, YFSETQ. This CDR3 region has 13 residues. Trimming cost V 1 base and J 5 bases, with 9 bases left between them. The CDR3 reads CASSLSPGETQYF. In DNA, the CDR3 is TGCGCCAGCAGCTTGTCGCCGGGGGAGACCCAGTACTTC.

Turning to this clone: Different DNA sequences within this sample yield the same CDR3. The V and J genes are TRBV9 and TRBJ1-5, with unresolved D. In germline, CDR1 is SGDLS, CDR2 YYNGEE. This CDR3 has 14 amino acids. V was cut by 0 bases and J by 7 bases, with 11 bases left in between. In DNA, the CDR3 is TGTGCCAGCAGCGTAGGGGTAGGAGCCCAGCCCCAGCATTTT. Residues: CASSVGVGAQPQHF.

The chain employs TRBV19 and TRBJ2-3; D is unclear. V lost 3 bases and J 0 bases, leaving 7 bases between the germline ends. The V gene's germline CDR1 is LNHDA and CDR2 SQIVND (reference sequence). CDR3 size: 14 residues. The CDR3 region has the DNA TGTGCCAGTAGTATTTACGGTAGCACAGATACGCAGTATTTT. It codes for CASSIYGSTDTQYF.

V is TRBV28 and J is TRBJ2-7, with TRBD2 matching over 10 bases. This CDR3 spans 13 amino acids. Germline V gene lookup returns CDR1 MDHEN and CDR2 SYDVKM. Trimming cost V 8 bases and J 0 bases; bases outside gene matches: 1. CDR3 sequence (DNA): TGTGCCAGCTGGACTAGCGGCTCCTACGAGCAGTACTTC. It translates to CASWTSGSYEQYF.

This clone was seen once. This chain's CDR3 is CASSLPVQLGATGELFF. CDR3 nucleotides: TGTGCCAGCAGTTTGCCCGTACAGTTGGGGGCGACCGGGGAGCTGTTTTTT. The chain joins TRBV27 to TRBJ2-2, with D possibly TRBD1 on 6 matching bases. The CDR3 is 17 amino acids. Germline CDR1 reads MNHEY; CDR2 reads SMNVEV (reference sequence). The V and J ends lost 3 bases and 5 bases respectively, with 19 bases between them.

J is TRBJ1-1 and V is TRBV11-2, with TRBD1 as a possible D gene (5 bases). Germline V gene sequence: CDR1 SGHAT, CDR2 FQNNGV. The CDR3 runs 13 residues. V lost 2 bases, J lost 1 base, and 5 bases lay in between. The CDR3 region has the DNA TGTGCCAGCAGCTTACAGGGGAACACTGAAGCTTTCTTT. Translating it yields CASSLQGNTEAFF. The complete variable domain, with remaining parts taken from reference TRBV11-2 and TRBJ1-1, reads EAGVAQSPRYKIIEKRQSVAFWCNPISGHATLYWYQQILGQGPKLLIQFQNNGVVDDSQLPKDRFSAERLKGVDSTLKIQPAKLEDSAVYLCASSLQGNTEAFFGQGTRLTVV.

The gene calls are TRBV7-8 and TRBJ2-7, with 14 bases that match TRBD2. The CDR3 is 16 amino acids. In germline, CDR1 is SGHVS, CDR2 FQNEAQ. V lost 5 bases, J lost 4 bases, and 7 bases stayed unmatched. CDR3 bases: TGTGCCAGCAGCCGGGGGGGACTAGCGGGAGATTACGAGCAGTACTTC. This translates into CASSRGGLAGDYEQYF. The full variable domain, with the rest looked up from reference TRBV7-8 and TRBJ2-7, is GAGVSQSPRYKVAKRGQDVALRCDPISGHVSLFWYQQALGQGPEFLTYFQNEAQLDKSGLPSDRFFAERPEGSVSTLKIQRTQQEDSAVYLCASSRGGLAGDYEQYFGPGTRLTVT.

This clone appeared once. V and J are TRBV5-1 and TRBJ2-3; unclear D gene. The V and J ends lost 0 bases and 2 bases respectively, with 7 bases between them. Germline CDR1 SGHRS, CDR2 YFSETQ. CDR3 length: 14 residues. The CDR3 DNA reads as TGCGCCAGCAGCTTGGGGCTGGCCACAGATACGCAGTATTTT. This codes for CASSLGLATDTQYF.

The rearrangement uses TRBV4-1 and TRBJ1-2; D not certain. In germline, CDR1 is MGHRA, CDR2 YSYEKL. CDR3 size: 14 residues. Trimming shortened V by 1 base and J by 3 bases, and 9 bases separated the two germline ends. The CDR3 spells CASSQVFTDYGYTF. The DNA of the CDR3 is TGCGCCAGCAGCCAAGTTTTTACGGACTATGGCTACACCTTC.

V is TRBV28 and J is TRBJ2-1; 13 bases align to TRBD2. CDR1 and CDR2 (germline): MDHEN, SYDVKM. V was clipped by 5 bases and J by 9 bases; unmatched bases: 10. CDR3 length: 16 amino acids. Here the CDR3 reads CASSTGLAGSRSEQFF. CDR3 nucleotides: TGTGCCAGCAGTACGGGACTAGCGGGGAGTCGGAGTGAGCAGTTCTTC.

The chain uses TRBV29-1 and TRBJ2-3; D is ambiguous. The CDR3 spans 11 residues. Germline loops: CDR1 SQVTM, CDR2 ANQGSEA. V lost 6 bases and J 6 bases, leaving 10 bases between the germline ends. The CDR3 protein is CSVITSDTQYF. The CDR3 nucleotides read TGCAGCGTCATCACTTCGGATACGCAGTATTTT.

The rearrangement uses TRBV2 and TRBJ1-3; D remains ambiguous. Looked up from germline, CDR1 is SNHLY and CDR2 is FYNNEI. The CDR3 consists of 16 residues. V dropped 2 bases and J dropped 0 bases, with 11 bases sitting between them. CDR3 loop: CASSEYAGLSGNTIYF. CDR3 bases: TGTGCCAGCAGTGAATATGCAGGTCTCTCTGGAAACACCATATATTTT. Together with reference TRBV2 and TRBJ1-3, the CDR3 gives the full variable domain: EPEVTQTPSHQVTQMGQEVILRCVPISNHLYFYWYRQILGQKVEFLVSFYNNEISEKSEIFDDQFSVERPDGSNFTLKIRSTKLEDSAMYFCASSEYAGLSGNTIYFGEGSWLTVV.

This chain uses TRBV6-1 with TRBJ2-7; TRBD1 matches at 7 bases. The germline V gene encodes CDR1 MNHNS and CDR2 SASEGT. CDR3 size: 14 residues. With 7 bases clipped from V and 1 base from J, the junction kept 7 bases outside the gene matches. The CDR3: CASKGTEFSYEQYF. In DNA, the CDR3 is TGTGCCAGCAAGGGGACAGAGTTTTCCTACGAGCAGTACTTC.

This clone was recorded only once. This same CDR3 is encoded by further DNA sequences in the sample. CDR3 nucleotide sequence: TGTGCCATCAGCGACAGGGGTAACGAGCAGTACTTC. It codes for CAISDRGNEQYF. The chain couples TRBV10-3 to TRBJ2-7, with 8 bases matching TRBD1. The V and J ends lost 6 bases and 5 bases, in that order; junction bases with no gene match: 3. The CDR3 consists of 12 residues. The germline CDR1 and CDR2 sequences are ENHRY and SYGVKD.

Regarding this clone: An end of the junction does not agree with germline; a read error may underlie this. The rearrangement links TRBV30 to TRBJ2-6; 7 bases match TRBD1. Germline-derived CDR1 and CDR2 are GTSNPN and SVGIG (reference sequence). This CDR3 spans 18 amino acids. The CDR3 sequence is CAWSPKGQPYSGANGLTF. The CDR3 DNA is TGTGCCTGGAGTCCGAAGGGACAGCCCTACTCTGGGGCCAACGGCCTGACTTTC.